This T cell receptor (beta chain) was sequenced in a study of early T cells in non-severe SARS-CoV-2 infection. Study overall: Sequencing input comprised bulk RNA from unsorted whole blood; chain pairing was not available.

TCRdb processed the 5' RACE reads anew with MiXCR; each CDR3 protein has one entry. The table has 55,000 to 80,000 distinct CDR3 sequences, 10% to 15% seen once; the top ten hold 1.2% to 1.5%. This clonotype was counted at least ten times. This TCR derives from an adult who was a healthcare worker with PCR-confirmed SARS-CoV-2 infection or an uninfected control (not recorded which). Specimen: whole blood, collected at baseline.

The chain's CDR3 is CAIRGAGETEAFF. The CDR3 coding sequence is TGTGCCATCAGGGGAGCAGGGGAGACTGAAGCTTTCTTT. The chain is built from TRBV10-3 and TRBJ1-1; tentative D call: TRBD1 (6 bases). Per the germline V gene, CDR1 is ENHRY and CDR2 is SYGVKD. V was cut by 6 bases and J by 5 bases, with 13 bases left in between. This CDR3 spans 13 amino acids.